The T cell receptor beta chain described here comes from a study of shared clonotypes between healthy human individuals (dated by TCRdb to about 2020). About the full investigation: The cohort comprised a couple of women and a few men aged 18 to 49 years. For each donor, three plates each were used for CD4 naive and CD4 memory, two plates were used for CD8 naive, and one plate was used for CD8 memory. The study deeply sequenced blood TCR repertoires of five healthy adults to estimate repertoire size and the extent of clonotype sharing between individuals. To increase sequencing depth and limit assay-specific biases, different laboratories used diverse techniques to prepare libraries and sequence TCR repertoires. Leukapheresis yielded between about 0.85 and 9 billion PBMCs per donor. The investigation overall reported the following: Pairwise subsampling led to the expectation that sequencing depth would affect the degree of clonotype sharing among donors. Even with the large sequencing depth, rarefaction of the sorted-subset datasets indicated that sequencing was incomplete. About 5% of naive CD4, 3.5% of naive CD8, approximately 2% of memory CD4, and less than 0.45% of memory CD8 clonotypes were shared across several donors. Larger estimated clonotype richness was generally found for naive subsets than for memory subsets. Higher generation probabilities were observed for clonotypes shared by all four sorted-subset donors than for non-shared clonotypes. The genetic and exposure-history diversity represented was limited by the small number of donors. Sampling was limited to blood, and TCR repertoires in tissue likely differ from TCR repertoires in blood.

The donors were healthy, HIV-negative adults who had no recently reported acute infections or vaccinations. Only Caucasian adults living in Nashville, Tennessee, USA were represented among the donors. CD4+ T cells were enriched through magnetic negative selection, after which naive cells were positively selected on CD45RA and the remaining negative fraction served as the memory subset. Blood was obtained by leukapheresis, after which PBMCs were separated by Ficoll-Histopaque density gradient centrifugation and cryopreserved in liquid nitrogen vapor phase. Analytical flow cytometry was used to check the purity and quantity of each magnetically sorted T cell population. From each sorted fraction, genomic DNA was isolated and quantified by UV absorbance on a Nanodrop 2000c. Regarding this clone: Its recognized antigen is unknown. There are no base qualities to consult, and no much larger clone falls within one base.

Between the V and J ends, shortened by 0 bases and 6 bases respectively, the junction contains 7 bases. The CDR3 runs 13 residues from the cysteine to the phenylalanine. Just CDR3 DNA is preserved here, 39 bases in frame from base 1. CDR1 and CDR2 (KGHSH, LQKENI) derive from the germline V gene. TCR CDR3 regions were amplified from genomic DNA by multiplex PCR using the deep immunoSEQ assay. Extracted genomic DNA from each cell subset was spread evenly across all wells of several immunoSEQ 96-well plates, with each plate serving as a replicate. Each replicate PCR for sorted subsets received about 220 ng genomic DNA, equal to tens of thousands of T cell genomes. Purified libraries were quantified with a Qubit 3.0 fluorometer, sized on a Bioanalyzer 2100, and re-quantified with the KAPA Library Quantification kit. Each immunoSEQ 96-well plate was sequenced on its own single-read 150-cycle Illumina NextSeq 550 flow cell. On the authors' methods: Because the immunoSEQ output included only junctional sequences and no quality scores, the filtering could not be the same as the filtering used for full-length reads. Sequences were annotated with PyIR, a Python wrapper for IgBLAST v1.9, and V/J genes and CDR3 were assigned using IMGT germline references. Reads were filtered out if the reads had weak V/J assignments (E-value above 1e-6), no CDR3, stop codons, out-of-frame junctions, or ambiguous translated residues. A V3J clonotype was defined by an identical inferred V gene, J gene, and CDR3 amino acid sequence. Percentage overlap between repertoires was computed as shared unique clonotypes divided by the size of the smaller repertoire. Richness of each repertoire was evaluated using RTK rarefaction, the Chao1 estimator, and Recon v2.1 estimates of unobserved clonotypes. OLGA was used to compute generation probabilities for all TCRbeta clonotypes that the gDNA method yielded from four donors. TCRdb stores this immuneACCESS table with in-frame sequences only. Part of the clones is absent; in the studies checked, under half of the shortfall reflects unresolved V genes, and no reason is known for the rest. That table is the source of V, J and clone size, and D and trimming were worked out from the DNA. The sample yields 2 million to 2.5 million clones; nearly 97% were counted once. Together, the top ten hold around 0.13% of the sample.

This receptor chain uses TRBV18 and TRBJ2-3; no D gene call is confident. The TCR comes from a man aged 18-30 years in good health. Sequenced sample: naive CD4+ T cells sorted from blood. What this sample's cell subset or site label stands for: CD45RA+ positively selected. The nucleotide sequence reads TGTGCCAGCTCACCACCGGCCTCGGATACGCAGTATTTT. It codes for CASSPPASDTQYF.